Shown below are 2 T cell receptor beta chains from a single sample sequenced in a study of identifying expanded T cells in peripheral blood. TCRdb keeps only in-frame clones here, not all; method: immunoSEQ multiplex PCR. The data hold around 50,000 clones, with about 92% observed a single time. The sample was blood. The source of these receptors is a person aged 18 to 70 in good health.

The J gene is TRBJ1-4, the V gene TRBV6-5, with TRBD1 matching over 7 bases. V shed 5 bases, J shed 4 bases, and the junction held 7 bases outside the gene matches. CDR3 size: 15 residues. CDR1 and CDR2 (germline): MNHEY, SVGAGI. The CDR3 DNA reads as TGTGCCAGCAGTCACGGGGGACAGAGTAATGAAAAACTGTTTTTT. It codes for CASSHGGQSNEKLFF.

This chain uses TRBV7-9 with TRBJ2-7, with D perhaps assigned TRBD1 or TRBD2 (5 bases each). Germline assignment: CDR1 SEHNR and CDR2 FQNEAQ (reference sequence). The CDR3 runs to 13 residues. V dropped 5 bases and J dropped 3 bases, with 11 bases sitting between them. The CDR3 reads CASSTGAIYEQYF. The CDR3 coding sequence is TGTGCCAGCAGCACCGGGGCAATCTACGAGCAGTACTTC. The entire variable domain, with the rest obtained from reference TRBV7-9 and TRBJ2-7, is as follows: DTGVSQNPRHKITKRGQNVTFRCDPISEHNRLYWYRQTLGQGPEFLTYFQNEAQLEKSRLLSDRFSAERPKGSFSTLEIQRTEQGDSAMYLCASSTGAIYEQYFGPGTRLTVT.